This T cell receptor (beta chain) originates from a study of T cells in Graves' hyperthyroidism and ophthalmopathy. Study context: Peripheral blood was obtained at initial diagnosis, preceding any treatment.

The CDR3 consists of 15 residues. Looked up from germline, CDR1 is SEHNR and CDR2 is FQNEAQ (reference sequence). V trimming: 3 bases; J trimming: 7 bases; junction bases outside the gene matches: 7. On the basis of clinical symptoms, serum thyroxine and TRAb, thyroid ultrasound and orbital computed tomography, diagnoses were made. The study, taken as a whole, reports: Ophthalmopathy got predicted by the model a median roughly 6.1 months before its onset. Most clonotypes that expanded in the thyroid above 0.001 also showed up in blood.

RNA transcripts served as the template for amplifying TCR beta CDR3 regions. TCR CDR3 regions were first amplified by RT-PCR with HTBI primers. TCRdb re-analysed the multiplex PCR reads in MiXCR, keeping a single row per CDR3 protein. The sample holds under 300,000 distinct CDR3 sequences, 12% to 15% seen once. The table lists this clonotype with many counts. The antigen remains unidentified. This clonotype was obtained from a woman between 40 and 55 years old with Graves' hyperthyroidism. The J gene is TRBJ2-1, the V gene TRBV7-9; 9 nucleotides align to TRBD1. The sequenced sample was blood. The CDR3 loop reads CASSFGQGRVNEQFF. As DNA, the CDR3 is TGTGCCAGCAGCTTTGGACAGGGGAGAGTAAATGAGCAGTTCTTC.